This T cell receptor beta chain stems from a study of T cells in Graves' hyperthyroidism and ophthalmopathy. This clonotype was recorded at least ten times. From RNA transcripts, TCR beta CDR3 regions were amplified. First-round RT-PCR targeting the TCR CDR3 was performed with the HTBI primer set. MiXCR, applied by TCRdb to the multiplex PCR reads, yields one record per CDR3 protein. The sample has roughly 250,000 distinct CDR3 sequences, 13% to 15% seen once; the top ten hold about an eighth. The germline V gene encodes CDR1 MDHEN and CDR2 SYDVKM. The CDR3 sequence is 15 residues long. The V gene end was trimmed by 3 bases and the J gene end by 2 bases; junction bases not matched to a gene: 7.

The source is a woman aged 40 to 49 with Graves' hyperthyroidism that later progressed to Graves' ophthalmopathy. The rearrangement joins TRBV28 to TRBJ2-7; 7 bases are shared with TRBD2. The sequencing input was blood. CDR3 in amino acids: CASSFPGGLAYEQYF. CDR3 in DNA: TGTGCCAGCAGTTTTCCGGGAGGACTAGCCTACGAGCAGTACTTC.